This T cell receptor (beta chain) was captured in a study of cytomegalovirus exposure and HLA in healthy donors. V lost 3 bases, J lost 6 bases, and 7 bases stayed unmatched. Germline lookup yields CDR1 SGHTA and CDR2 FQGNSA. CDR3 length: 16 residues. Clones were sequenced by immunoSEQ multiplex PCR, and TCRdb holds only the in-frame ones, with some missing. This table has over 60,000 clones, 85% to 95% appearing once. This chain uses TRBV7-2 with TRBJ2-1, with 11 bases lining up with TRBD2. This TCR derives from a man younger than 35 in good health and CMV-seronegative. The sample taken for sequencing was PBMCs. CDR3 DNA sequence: TGTGCCAGCAGCTTGGGTTCTAGCGGGGGGCTCAATGAGCAGTTCTTC. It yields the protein CASSLGSSGGLNEQFF.